The table lists the clone carrying this TCR beta chain with a count of one. This entry belongs to a study of regulatory T cells in long-lasting Graves disease. Described time point: newly diagnosed GD, antithyroid drugs for less than 3 months. After RNA was extracted from PBMCs, the TCR library was made from it. Construction of the TCR beta libraries employed iRepertoire HTBI primers in conjunction with Arm-PCR of CDR3 regions. MiXCR was run by TCRdb on the multiplex PCR reads, yielding one entry per CDR3 protein. The table includes fewer than 650,000 distinct CDR3 sequences, 15% to 20% detected once. The V gene lost 3 bases and the J gene lost 0 bases, with 9 bases spanning the gap. The CDR3 covers 15 residues. These same data were also listed under a study on T cells in Graves' hyperthyroidism and ophthalmopathy.

The J gene is TRBJ2-1, the V gene TRBV12-3 or TRBV12-4, with D hard to call. This material consisted of peripheral blood mononuclear cells (PBMCs), taken at new diagnosis, from a patient treated with antithyroid drugs. This clonotype originated in a woman aged 25 to 39 with Graves disease. CDR3 sequence reads: CASSFEIFSYNEQFF. The CDR3 region has the DNA TGTGCCAGCAGTTTCGAGATATTCTCCTACAATGAGCAGTTCTTC.